This T cell receptor (beta chain) stems from a study of patients and donors after allogeneic stem cell transplantation. TCRdb reprocessed the RT-PCR reads via MiXCR and lists one record per CDR3 protein. In the table there are 390,000 or so distinct CDR3 sequences, more than 15% of which are singletons. V lost 0 bases to trimming and J lost 6 bases, with 9 bases between them. CDR3 length: 14 amino acids. The V gene's germline CDR1 is SGDLS and CDR2 YYNGEE. The sequenced material came from blood, either unsorted or a sorted T cell fraction (not recorded which). This sequence was found in a human donor who was either an allogeneic HSCT recipient or a stem cell or donor lymphocyte infusion donor (not recorded which). It is not recorded whose cells these are; they may come from a transplant donor. The V call is TRBV9, the J call TRBJ2-2, with D uncertain. DNA of the CDR3: TGTGCCAGCAGCGTAGGAGTGGAGCCCGGGGAGCTGTTTTTT. It encodes CASSVGVEPGELFF.